This TCR beta chain was identified in a study of T cell repertoires in ileal Crohn's disease. Study summary: Thiopurines (fewer than 12) or anti-TNF agents (around 17) were given postoperatively to about half.

Time point in this sample: neoterminal ileum biopsy at postoperative endoscopy, about 6 months after surgery. Eligibility required adulthood, ileal or ileocolonic Crohn's disease and indicated ileocolonic resection. The germline gives CDR1 SGHNT, CDR2 YENEEA. This CDR3 comprises 13 residues. Trimming pared 3 bases from V and 4 bases from J, leaving 10 bases between. The method was immunoSEQ multiplex PCR; TCRdb's version includes in-frame clones alone and lacks a portion of them. The data hold fewer than 9,500 clones, with about 70% observed a single time. V gene TRBV11-3 combines with J gene TRBJ2-7; D is perhaps TRBD1 (6 bases). The sequencing sample was made of ileal tissue. The sequence came from an adult with Crohn's disease. The CDR3 sequence: CASSFQGYYEQYF. The CDR3 nucleotides read TGTGCCAGCAGCTTTCAGGGGTATTACGAGCAGTACTTC.